This T cell receptor beta chain is drawn from a study of molecular identifiers for immune sequencing clone quantification. TCRdb reprocessed the PCR reads with MiXCR, giving one entry per CDR3 protein. The repertoire consists of around 470,000 distinct CDR3 sequences, with about a fifth occurring once and the leading ten covering 0.7% to 1%. The CDR3 totals 17 residues. After removal of 7 bases from V and 6 bases from J, the junction contained 18 bases not matched to a gene. The germline V gene has CDR1 SGDLS and CDR2 YYNGEE. As to this clonotype: Given a much more abundant clone one base away, this may be a read error.

From roughly 20,000 to 1,000,000 sorted cells, naive CD8 libraries were generated with 10%, 30% or 50% RNA. This receptor was obtained from a human donor in good health. Some libraries in this study had Jurkat cell RNA spiked in. Specimen: naive CD8+ T cells from blood, with Jurkat cell RNA spiked in. Subset defined: FACS-sorted CD8+CD4-CCR7+CD45RA+ naive T cells. V usage is TRBV9 and J usage is TRBJ2-3; TRBD2 aligns across 9 bases. The CDR3 region is CASRDRSSGGNVDTQYF. Here the CDR3 DNA reads TGTGCCAGCCGCGATAGGTCCAGCGGGGGGAATGTGGATACGCAGTATTTT.